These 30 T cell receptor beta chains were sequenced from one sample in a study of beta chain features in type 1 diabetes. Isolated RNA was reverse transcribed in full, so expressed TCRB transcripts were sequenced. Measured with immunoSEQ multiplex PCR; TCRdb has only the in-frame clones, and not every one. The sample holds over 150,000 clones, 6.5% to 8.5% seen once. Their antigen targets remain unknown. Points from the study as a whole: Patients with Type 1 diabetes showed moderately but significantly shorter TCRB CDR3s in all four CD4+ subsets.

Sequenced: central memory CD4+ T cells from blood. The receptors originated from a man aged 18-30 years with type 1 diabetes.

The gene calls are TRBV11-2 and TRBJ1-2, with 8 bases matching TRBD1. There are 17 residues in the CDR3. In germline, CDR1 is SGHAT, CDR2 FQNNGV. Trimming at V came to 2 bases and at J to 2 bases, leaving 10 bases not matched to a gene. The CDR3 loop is CASSLTRTGLSNYGYTF. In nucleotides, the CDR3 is TGTGCCAGCAGCTTAACTCGGACAGGGCTTTCCAACTATGGCTACACCTTC.

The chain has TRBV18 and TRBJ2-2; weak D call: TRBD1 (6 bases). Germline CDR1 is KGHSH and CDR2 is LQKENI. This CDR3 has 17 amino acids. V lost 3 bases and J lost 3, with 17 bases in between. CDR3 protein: CASSPQLTGPDTGELFF. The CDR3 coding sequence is TGTGCCAGCTCACCTCAATTAACAGGGCCGGACACCGGGGAGCTGTTTTTT.

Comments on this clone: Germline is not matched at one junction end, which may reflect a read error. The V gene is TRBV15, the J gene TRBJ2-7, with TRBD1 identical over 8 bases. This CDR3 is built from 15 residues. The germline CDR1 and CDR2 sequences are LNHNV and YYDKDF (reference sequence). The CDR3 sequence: CATSRARTGWDTVYF. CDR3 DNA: TGTGCCACCAGCAGAGCCCGGACAGGGTGGGATACGGTTTATTTC.

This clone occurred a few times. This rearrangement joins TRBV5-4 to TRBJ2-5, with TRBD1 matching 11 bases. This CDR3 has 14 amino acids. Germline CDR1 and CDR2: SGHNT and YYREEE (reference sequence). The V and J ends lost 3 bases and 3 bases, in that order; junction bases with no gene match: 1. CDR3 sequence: CASSWTGGEETQYF. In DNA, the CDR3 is TGTGCCAGCAGCTGGACAGGGGGCGAAGAGACCCAGTACTTC.

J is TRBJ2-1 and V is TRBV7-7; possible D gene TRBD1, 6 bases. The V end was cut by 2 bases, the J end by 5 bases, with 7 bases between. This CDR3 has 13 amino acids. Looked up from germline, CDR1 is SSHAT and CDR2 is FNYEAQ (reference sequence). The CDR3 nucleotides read TGTGCCAGCAGCTTACACAGGGACAATGAGCAGTTCTTC. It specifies CASSLHRDNEQFF.

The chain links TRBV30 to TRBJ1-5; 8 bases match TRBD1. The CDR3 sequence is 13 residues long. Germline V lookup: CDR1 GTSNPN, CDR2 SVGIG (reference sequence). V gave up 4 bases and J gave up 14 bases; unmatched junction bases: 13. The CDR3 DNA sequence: TGTGCCTGGAACCAGTTTGGACAGGGTCTGAAGCATTTT. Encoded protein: CAWNQFGQGLKHF.

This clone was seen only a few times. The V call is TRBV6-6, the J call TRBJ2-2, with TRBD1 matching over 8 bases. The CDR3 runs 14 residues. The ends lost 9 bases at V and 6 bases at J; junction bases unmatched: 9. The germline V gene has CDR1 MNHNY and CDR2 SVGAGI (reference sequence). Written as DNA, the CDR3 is TGTGCCAGTCGGACGACAGGGGTGGCCGGGGAGCTGTTTTTT. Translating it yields CASRTTGVAGELFF.

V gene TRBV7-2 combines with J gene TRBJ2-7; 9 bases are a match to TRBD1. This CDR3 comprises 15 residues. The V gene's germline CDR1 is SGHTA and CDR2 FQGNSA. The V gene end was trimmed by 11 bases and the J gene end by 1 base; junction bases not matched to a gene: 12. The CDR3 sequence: CASSPGQGMSYEQYF. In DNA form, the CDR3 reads TGTGCCTCCTCCCCGGGACAGGGTATGTCCTACGAGCAGTACTTC.

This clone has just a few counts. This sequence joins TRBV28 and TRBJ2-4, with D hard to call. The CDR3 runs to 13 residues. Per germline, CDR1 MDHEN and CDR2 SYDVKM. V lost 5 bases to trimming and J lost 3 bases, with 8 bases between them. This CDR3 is CASSEADKNIQYF. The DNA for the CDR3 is TGTGCCAGCAGTGAGGCAGACAAAAACATTCAGTACTTC.

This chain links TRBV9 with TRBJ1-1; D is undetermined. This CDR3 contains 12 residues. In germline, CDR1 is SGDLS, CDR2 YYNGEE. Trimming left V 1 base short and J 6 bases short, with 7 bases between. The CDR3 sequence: CASSVLRAEAFF. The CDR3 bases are TGTGCCAGCAGCGTACTGAGAGCTGAAGCTTTCTTT.

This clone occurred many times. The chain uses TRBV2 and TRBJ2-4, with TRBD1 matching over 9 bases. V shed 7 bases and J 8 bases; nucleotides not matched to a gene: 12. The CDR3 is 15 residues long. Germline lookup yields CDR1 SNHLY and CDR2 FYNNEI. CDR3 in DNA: TGTGCCAGCAAGGACCTGGGACAGGGAACGCACATTCAGTACTTC. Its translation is CASKDLGQGTHIQYF.

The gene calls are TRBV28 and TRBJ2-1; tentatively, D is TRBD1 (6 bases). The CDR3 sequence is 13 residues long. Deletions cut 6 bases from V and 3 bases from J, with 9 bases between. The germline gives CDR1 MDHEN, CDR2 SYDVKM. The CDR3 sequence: CASRQGIYNEQFF. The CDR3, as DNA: TGTGCCAGCAGACAGGGCATCTACAATGAGCAGTTCTTC. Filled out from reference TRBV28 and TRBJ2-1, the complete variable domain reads DVKVTQSSRYLVKRTGEKVFLECVQDMDHENMFWYRQDPGLGLRLIYFSYDVKMKEKGDIPEGYSVSREKKERFSLILESASTNQTSMYLCASRQGIYNEQFFGPGTRLTVL.

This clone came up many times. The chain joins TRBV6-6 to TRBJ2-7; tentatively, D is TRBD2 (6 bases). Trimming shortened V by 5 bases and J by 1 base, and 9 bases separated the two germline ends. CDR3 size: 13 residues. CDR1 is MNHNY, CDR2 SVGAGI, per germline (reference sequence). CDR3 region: CASSGRGSYEQYF. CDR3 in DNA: TGTGCCAGCAGTGGGCGGGGTTCCTACGAGCAGTACTTC.

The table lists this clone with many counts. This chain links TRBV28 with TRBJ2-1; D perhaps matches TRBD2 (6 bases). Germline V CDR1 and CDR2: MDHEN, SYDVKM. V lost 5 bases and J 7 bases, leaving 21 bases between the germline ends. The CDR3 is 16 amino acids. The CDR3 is CASSPLGATGENEQFF. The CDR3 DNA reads TGTGCCAGCAGTCCCCTGGGCGCAACGGGGGAAAATGAGCAGTTCTTC.

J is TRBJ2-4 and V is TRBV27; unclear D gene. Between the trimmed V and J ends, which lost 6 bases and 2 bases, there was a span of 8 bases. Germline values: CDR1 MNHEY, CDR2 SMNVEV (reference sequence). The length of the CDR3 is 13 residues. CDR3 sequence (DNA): TGTGCCAGCAGGGGCAGTTCCAAAAACATTCAGTACTTC. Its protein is CASRGSSKNIQYF.

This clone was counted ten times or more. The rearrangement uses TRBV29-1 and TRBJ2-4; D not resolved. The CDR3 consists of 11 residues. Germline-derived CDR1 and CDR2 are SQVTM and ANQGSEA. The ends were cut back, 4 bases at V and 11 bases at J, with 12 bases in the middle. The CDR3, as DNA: TGCAGCGTTGGGGTACAGAAGTTTCAGTACTTC. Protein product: CSVGVQKFQYF.

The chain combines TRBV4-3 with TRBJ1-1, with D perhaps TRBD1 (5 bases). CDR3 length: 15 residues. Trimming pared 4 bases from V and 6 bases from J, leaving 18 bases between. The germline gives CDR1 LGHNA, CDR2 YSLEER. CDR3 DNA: TGCGCCAGCAGCCCCCAGGGAGGGTCCTACGCTGAAGCTTTCTTT. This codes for CASSPQGGSYAEAFF.

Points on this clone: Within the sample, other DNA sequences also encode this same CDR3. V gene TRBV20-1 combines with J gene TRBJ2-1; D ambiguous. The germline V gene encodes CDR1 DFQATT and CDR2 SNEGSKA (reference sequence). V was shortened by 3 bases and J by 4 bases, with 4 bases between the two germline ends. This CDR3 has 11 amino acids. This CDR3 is CSASSYNEQFF. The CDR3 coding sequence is TGCAGTGCTAGTAGTTACAATGAGCAGTTCTTC.

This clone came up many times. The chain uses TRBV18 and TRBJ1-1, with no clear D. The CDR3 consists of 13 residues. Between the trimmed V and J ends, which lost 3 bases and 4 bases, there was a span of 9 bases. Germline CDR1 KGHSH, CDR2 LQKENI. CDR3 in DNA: TGTGCCAGCTCACCCTTTAGTGCCACTGAAGCTTTCTTT. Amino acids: CASSPFSATEAFF.

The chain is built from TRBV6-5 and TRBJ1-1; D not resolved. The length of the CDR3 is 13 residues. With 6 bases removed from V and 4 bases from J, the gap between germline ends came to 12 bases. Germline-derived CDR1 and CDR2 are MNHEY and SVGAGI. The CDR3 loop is CASRPMTGTEAFF. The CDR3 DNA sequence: TGTGCCAGCAGACCGATGACGGGCACTGAAGCTTTCTTT.

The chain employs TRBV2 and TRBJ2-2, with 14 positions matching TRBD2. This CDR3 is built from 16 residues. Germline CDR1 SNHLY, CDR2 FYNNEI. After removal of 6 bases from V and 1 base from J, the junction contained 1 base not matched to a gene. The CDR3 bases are TGTGCCAGCAGGGGACTAGCGGGAGTGAACACCGGGGAGCTGTTTTTT. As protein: CASRGLAGVNTGELFF.

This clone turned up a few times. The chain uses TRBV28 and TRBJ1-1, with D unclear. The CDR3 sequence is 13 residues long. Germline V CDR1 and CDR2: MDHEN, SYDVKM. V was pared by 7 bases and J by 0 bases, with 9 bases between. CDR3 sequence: CASTGTLNTEAFF. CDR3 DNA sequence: TGTGCCAGCACAGGCACCTTGAACACTGAAGCTTTCTTT.

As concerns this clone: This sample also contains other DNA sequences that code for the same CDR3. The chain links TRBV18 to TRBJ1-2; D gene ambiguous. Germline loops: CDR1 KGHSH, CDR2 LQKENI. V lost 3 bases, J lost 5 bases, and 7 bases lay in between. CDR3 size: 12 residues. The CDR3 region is CASSPSVYGYTF. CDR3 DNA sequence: TGTGCCAGCTCACCGTCGGTTTATGGCTACACCTTC.

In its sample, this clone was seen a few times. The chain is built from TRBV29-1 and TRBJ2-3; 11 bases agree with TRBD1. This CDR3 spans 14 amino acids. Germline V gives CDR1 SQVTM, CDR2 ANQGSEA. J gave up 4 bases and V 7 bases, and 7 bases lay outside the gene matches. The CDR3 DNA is TGCAGCGCGACTCCGGGACAGGGGGCAGATACGCAGTATTTT. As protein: CSATPGQGADTQYF.

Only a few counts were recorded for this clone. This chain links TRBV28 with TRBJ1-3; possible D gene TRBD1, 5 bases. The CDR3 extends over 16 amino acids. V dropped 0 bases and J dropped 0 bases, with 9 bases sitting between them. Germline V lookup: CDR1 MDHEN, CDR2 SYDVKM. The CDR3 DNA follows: TGTGCCAGCAGTTTATGGCAGGGAGGCTCTGGAAACACCATATATTTT. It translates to CASSLWQGGSGNTIYF.

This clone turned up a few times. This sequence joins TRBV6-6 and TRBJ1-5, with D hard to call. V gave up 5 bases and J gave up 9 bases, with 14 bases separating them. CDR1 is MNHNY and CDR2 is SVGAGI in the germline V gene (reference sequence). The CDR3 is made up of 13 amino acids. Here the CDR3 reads CASSPPRPRPQHF. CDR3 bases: TGTGCCAGCAGTCCCCCGCGCCCGAGGCCCCAGCATTTT.

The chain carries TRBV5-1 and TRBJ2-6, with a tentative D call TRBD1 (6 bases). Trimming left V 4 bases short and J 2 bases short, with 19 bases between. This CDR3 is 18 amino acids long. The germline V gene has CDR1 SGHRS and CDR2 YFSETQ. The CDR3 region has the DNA TGCGCCAGCAGCCCACAGATACCCGGGACAACTGGGGCCAACGTCCTGACTTTC. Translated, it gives CASSPQIPGTTGANVLTF.

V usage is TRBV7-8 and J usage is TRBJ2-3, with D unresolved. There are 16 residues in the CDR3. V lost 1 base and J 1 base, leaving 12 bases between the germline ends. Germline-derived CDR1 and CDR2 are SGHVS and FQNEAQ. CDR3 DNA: TGTGCCAGCAGCTTAGGGGCCTTCCCCGGCACAGATACGCAGTATTTT. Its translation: CASSLGAFPGTDTQYF. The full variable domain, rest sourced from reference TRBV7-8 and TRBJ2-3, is GAGVSQSPRYKVAKRGQDVALRCDPISGHVSLFWYQQALGQGPEFLTYFQNEAQLDKSGLPSDRFFAERPEGSVSTLKIQRTQQEDSAVYLCASSLGAFPGTDTQYFGPGTRLTVL.

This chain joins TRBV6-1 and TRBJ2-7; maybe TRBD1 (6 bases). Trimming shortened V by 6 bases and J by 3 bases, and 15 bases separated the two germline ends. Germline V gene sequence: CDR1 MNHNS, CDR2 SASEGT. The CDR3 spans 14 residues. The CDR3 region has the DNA TGTGCCAGCAGCCTTACAGGGAACGGCTACGAGCAGTACTTC. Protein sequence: CASSLTGNGYEQYF.

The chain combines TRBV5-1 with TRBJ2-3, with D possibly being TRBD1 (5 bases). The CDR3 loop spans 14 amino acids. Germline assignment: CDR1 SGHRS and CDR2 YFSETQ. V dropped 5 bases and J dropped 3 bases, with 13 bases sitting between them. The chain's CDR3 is CASRPPGQTDTQYF. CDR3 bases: TGCGCCAGCAGGCCCCCAGGGCAAACAGATACGCAGTATTTT.